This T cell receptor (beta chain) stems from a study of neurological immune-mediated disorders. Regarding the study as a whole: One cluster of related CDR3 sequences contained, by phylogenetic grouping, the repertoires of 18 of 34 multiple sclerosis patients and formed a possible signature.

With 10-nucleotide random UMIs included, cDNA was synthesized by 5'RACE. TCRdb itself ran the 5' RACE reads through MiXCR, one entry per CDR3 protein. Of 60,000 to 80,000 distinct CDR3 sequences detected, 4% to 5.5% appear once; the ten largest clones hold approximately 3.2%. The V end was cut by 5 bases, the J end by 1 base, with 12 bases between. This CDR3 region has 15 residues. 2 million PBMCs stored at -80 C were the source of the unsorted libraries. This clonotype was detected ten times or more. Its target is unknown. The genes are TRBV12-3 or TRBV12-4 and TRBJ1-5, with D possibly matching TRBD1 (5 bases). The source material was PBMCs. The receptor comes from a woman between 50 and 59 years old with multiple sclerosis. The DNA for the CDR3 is TGTGCCAGCAGTCCCGATGGGGGGAGCAATCAGCCCCAGCATTTT. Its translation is CASSPDGGSNQPQHF.